This T cell receptor beta chain was identified during a study of blood T cell repertoires in COVID-19 (dated by TCRdb to 2019 to 2021). For context, the study as a whole: Collaborator samples came from the United States, Italy and Spain and covered acute and convalescent phases of COVID-19. The sample metadata nearly always contained a de-identified subject ID, COVID-19 status, age in years and sex. The prospective study material was composed of cDNA or gDNA derived from T cells, B-cell-depleted T cells, or PBMCs. The dataset comprised deeply sampled blood TCRbeta repertoires from subjects exposed to, actively infected with, or recovered from COVID-19. Samples were obtained from the ongoing ImmuneRACE study (first 160 participants) and from some 1,200 subjects provided by 6 global collaborators. The repertoires were made available in a free public database intended to serve as a resource for research on the immune response to SARS-CoV-2. Where available, HLA class I and class II types were taken from metadata supplied by the sample provider and were not determined by assay-based typing. On the study overall, not on this receptor specifically: How much clinical and demographic metadata was included differed by source and by participant, and the metadata was provided uncurated.

Trimming costs V 4 bases and J 6 bases, and their ends lie 16 bases apart. The CDR3 goes from the cysteine to the phenylalanine over 14 residues. Of the read, only the CDR3 DNA is kept; its 42 bases are in frame from base 1. The germline V gene provides CDR1 SGHRS and CDR2 YFSETQ. Participants in the prospective study were enrolled through a virtual design, were aged about 18 to 100 years, and lived in 24 United States geographic areas. To assign participants to cohorts, the prospective study relied on clinical history that participants themselves reported in a screening survey and a study questionnaire. Recovered participants in ImmuneRACE Cohort 3 were defined as having two consecutive negative NP/OP PCR tests, clearance from a healthcare professional, or resolution of symptoms. In the prospective study, mobile phlebotomists collected whole blood, serum and a nasopharyngeal or oropharyngeal swab from each participant. Additional blood draws and questionnaires over an approximately two-month period could optionally be provided by prospective study participants. Before DNA extraction, prospective study blood samples were shipped either frozen or at room temperature.

Remarks on this clone: It lacks a known antigen. It has no much larger one-base neighbor in the sample; base qualities were not kept.

The immunoSEQ Assay, a bias-controlled multiplex PCR, was used to amplify TCRbeta CDR3 regions from genomic DNA. As for the authors' bioinformatics: The number of nucleated cells in each sample was estimated from the amplification of reference gene primers within the assay. To quantify the absolute abundance of each unique TCRbeta CDR3 rearrangement, sequence reads were collapsed and filtered. Productive Simpson clonality was computed per sample as the square root of Simpson's diversity index over productive rearrangements. What TCRdb holds here is the immuneACCESS table cut down to in-frame rearrangements. Part of the clones is not present; checked against another copy, under half of the missing clones reflect an unresolved V gene, and the others are unexplained. For V, J and clone size, that table is used; D and trimming come from the DNA. This sample gives over 350,000 clones in total; around nine tenths of them show up just once. The leading ten clones occupy roughly a tenth of the sample.

The V and J genes are TRBV5-1 and TRBJ1-2, with no reliable assignment of the D segment. This sequence originates from a woman aged 45-65 years who had recovered from COVID-19. Material for sequencing was PBMCs or T cells enriched from blood (not recorded which). This receptor has the CDR3 CASSLKEAFNGYTF. The DNA sequence reads TGCGCCAGCAGCCTTAAAGAGGCTTTTAATGGCTACACCTTC.